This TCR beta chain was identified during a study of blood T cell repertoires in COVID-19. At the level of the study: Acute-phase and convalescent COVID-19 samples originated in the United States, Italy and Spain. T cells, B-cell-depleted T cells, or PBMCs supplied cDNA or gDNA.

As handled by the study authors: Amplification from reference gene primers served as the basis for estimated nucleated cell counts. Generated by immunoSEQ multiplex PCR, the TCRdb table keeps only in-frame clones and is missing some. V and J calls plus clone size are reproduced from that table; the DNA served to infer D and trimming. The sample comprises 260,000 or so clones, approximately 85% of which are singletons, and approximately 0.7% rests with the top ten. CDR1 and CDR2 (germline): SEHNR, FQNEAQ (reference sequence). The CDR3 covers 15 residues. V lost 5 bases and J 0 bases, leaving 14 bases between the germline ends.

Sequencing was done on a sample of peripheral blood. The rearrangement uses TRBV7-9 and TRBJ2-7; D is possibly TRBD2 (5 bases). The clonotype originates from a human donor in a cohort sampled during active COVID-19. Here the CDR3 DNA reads TGTGCCAGCAGCCCTGGCGGGCTGAACTCCTACGAGCAGTACTTC. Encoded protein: CASSPGGLNSYEQYF.